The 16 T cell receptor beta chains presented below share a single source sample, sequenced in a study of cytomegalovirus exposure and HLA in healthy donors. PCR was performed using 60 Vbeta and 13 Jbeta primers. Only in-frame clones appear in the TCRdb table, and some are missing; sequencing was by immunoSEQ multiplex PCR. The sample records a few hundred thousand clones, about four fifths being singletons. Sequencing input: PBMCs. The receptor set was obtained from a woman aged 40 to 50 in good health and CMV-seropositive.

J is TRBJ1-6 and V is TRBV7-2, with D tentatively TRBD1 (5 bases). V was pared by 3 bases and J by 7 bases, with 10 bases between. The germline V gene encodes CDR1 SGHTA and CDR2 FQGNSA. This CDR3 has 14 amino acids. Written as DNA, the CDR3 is TGTGCCAGCAGCTTCGTTCAGGGCAATTCACCCCTCCACTTT. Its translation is CASSFVQGNSPLHF.

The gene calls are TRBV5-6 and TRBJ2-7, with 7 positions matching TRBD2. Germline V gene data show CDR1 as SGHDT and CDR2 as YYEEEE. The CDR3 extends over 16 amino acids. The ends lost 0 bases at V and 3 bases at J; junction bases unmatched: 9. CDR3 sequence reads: CASSLVTAGVYYEQYF. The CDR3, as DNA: TGTGCCAGCAGCTTGGTTACGGCGGGAGTTTACTACGAGCAGTACTTC.

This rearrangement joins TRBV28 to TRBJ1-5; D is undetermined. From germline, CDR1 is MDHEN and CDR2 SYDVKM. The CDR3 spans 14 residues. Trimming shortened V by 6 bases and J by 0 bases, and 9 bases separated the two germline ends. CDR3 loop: CASRRFSSNQPQHF. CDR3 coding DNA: TGTGCCAGCAGGCGCTTTAGTAGCAATCAGCCCCAGCATTTT. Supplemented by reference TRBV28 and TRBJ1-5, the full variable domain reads DVKVTQSSRYLVKRTGEKVFLECVQDMDHENMFWYRQDPGLGLRLIYFSYDVKMKEKGDIPEGYSVSREKKERFSLILESASTNQTSMYLCASRRFSSNQPQHFGDGTRLSIL.

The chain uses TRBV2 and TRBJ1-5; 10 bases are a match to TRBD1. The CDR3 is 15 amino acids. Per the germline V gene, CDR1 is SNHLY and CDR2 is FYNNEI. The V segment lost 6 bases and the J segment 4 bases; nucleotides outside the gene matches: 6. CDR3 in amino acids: CASSAGTGANQPQHF. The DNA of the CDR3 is TGTGCCAGCAGCGCCGGGACAGGGGCAAATCAGCCCCAGCATTTT.

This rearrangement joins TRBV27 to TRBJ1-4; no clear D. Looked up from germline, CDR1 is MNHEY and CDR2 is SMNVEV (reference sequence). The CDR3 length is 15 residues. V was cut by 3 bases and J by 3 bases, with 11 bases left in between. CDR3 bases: TGTGCCAGCAGTTTGGGAGAGAGCCCTAATGAAAAACTGTTTTTT. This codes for CASSLGESPNEKLFF.

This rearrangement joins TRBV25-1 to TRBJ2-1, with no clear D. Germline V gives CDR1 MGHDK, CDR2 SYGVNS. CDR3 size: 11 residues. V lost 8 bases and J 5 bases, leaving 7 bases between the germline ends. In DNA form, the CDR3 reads TGTGCCAGCCGCCGGGACAATGAGCAGTTCTTC. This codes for CASRRDNEQFF. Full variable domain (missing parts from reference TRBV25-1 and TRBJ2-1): EADIYQTPRYLVIGTGKKITLECSQTMGHDKMYWYQQDPGMELHLIHYSYGVNSTEKGDLSSESTVSRIRTEHFPLTLESARPSHTSQYLCASRRDNEQFFGPGTRLTVL.

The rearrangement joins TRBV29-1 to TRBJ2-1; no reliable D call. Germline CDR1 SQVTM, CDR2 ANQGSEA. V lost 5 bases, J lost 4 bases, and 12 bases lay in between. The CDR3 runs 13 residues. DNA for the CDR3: TGCAGCGTTCTCTTAGTGAAGTACAATGAGCAGTTCTTC. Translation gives CSVLLVKYNEQFF.

CDR3 sequence reads: CASRPGTGYTGELFF. Written as DNA, the CDR3 is TGTGCCAGCAGACCCGGGACAGGTTACACCGGGGAGCTGTTTTTT. The J gene is TRBJ2-2, the V gene TRBV2, with 8 bases that match TRBD1. Trimming removed 6 bases from V and 3 bases from J; junction bases left unmatched: 6. The V gene's germline CDR1 is SNHLY and CDR2 FYNNEI. The length of the CDR3 is 15 residues.

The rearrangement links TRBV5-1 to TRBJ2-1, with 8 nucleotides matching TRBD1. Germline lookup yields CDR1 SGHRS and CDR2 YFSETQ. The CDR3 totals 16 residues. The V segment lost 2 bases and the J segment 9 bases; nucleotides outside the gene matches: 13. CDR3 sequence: CASSFATADRAVEQFF. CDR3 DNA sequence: TGCGCCAGCAGCTTCGCGACCGCGGACAGGGCGGTTGAGCAGTTCTTC. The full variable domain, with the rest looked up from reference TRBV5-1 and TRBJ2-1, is KAGVTQTPRYLIKTRGQQVTLSCSPISGHRSVSWYQQTPGQGLQFLFEYFSETQRNKGNFPGRFSGRQFSNSRSEMNVSTLELGDSALYLCASSFATADRAVEQFFGPGTRLTVL.

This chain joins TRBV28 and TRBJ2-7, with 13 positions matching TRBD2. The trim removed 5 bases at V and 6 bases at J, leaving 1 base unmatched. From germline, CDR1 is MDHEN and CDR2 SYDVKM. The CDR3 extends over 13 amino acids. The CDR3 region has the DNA TGTGCCAGCAGTACTAGCGGGAGGGGCGAGCAGTACTTC. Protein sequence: CASSTSGRGEQYF.

The CDR3 here is CASSLRTGRYNEQFF. Here the CDR3 DNA reads TGTGCCAGCAGTCTTCGGACAGGGCGCTACAATGAGCAGTTCTTC. The chain employs TRBV6-1 and TRBJ2-1; 8 nucleotides align to TRBD1. Per germline, CDR1 MNHNS and CDR2 SASEGT. J was trimmed by 3 bases and V by 5 bases; bases with no gene match: 6. The CDR3 contains 15 residues.

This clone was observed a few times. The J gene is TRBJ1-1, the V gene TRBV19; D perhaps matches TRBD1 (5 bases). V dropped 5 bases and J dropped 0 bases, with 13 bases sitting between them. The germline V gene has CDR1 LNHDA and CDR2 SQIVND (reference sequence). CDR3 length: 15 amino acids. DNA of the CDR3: TGTGCCAGTAGTTTCATCAGGGCCCTGAACACTGAAGCTTTCTTT. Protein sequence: CASSFIRALNTEAFF.

The DNA for the CDR3 is TGTGCCACCTCCGGGACAGGCCCCGAGCAGTACTTC. Amino acids: CATSGTGPEQYF. The chain couples TRBV27 to TRBJ2-7; 8 bases map to TRBD1. V shed 10 bases and J 6 bases; nucleotides not matched to a gene: 8. CDR3 size: 12 residues. Germline CDR1 and CDR2: MNHEY and SMNVEV (reference sequence).

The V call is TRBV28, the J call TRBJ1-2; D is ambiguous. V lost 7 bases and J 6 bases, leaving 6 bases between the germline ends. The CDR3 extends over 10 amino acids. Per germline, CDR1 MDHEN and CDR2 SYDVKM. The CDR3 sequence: CASNSDGYTF. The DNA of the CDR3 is TGTGCCAGCAATAGCGATGGCTACACCTTC.

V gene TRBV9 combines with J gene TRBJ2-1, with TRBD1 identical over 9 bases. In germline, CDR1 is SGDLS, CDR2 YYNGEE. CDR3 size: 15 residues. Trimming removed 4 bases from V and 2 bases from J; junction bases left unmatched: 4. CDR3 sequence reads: CASSPGTGPYNEQFF. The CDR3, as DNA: TGTGCCAGCAGCCCCGGGACAGGGCCCTACAATGAGCAGTTCTTC.

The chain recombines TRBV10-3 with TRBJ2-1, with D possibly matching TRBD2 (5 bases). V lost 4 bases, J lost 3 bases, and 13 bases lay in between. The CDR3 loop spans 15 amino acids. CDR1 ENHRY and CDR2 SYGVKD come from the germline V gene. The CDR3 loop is CAISAEGAGYNEQFF. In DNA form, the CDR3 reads TGTGCCATCAGTGCCGAGGGAGCAGGCTACAATGAGCAGTTCTTC.